One and the same sample provided the 3 T cell receptor beta chains below, sequenced in a study of naive and memory T cell subsets. Four PCR rounds used nested alpha and beta constant region primers plus the SP2 primer. TCRdb reanalysed the 5' RACE reads using MiXCR and keeps one entry per CDR3 protein. The sample has 45,000 to 55,000 distinct CDR3 sequences, approximately 4.5% seen once. The library had UMIs added by 3' ligation of an oligonucleotide to TCR cDNA. These receptors all stem from a female donor in good health.

The table lists this clonotype with many counts. The J gene is TRBJ2-3, the V gene TRBV13; 12 nucleotides align to TRBD2. CDR1 is PRHDT, CDR2 FYEKMQ, per germline (reference sequence). The junction had 6 bases not matched to a gene; V was cut back by 5 bases and J by 0 bases. There are 17 residues in the CDR3. Here the CDR3 DNA reads TGTGCCAGCAGCCGAACCGGGACTAGCGGGAGCACAGATACGCAGTATTTT. Protein product: CASSRTGTSGSTDTQYF. The full variable domain, rest sourced from reference TRBV13 and TRBJ2-3, is AAGVIQSPRHLIKEKRETATLKCYPIPRHDTVYWYQQGPGQDPQFLISFYEKMQSDKGSIPDRFSAQQFSDYHSELNMSSLELGDSALYFCASSRTGTSGSTDTQYFGPGTRLTVL.

This clonotype was picked up many times. The J gene is TRBJ1-1, the V gene TRBV6-5; 9 nucleotides match TRBD1. The J segment lost 4 bases and the V segment lost 2 bases, leaving 5 bases of the junction unmatched. Germline-derived CDR1 and CDR2 are MNHEY and SVGAGI. The CDR3 sequence is 15 residues long. CDR3 sequence (DNA): TGTGCCAGCAGTTACGGGACAGGGCTAGCCACTGAAGCTTTCTTT. Its protein is CASSYGTGLATEAFF.

This clonotype was seen many times. In DNA form, the CDR3 reads TGTGCCATCAGGCAGAAACTACTTGAAGAGACCCAGTACTTC. Amino acid sequence: CAIRQKLLEETQYF. The rearrangement joins TRBV10-3 to TRBJ2-5; D gene ambiguous. The CDR3 has 14 amino acids. The V and J ends lost 6 bases and 3 bases respectively, with 14 bases between them. The germline gives CDR1 ENHRY, CDR2 SYGVKD.